The 24 T cell receptor beta chains reported below all come from one sample, sequenced in a study of T cell responses to AZD1222 COVID-19 vaccine. Measured with immunoSEQ multiplex PCR; TCRdb has only the in-frame clones, and not every one. The data show about 120,000 clones, with about nine tenths seen just once and 7.2% held by the top ten. The starting material was peripheral blood, obtained on day 0 of AZD1222 vaccination. These receptors were obtained from an adult in good health.

The chain couples TRBV23-1 to TRBJ2-2, with TRBD1 matching over 10 bases. TRBV23-1 counts as an open reading frame of uncertain function. CDR3 length equals 17 residues. J lost 7 bases, V lost 0 bases, and 8 bases had no gene match. CDR3 region: CASSQSKDRGQGGELFF. The CDR3 DNA is TGCGCCAGCAGTCAATCGAAAGACAGGGGGCAGGGCGGGGAGCTGTTTTTT.

This chain links TRBV24-1 with TRBJ2-7; D remains ambiguous. CDR3 length: 14 residues. V was cut by 6 bases and J by 1 base, with 12 bases left in between. Per germline, CDR1 KGHDR and CDR2 SFDVKD. The CDR3 nucleotides are TGTGCCACCAGTAGGGCAGGAGATTCCTACGAGCAGTACTTC. Translating it yields CATSRAGDSYEQYF.

V is TRBV10-1 and J is TRBJ2-1; TRBD1 aligns across 8 bases. Trimming took 5 bases from V and 6 from J; bases not matched to a gene: 12. CDR1 and CDR2 from the germline V gene are WNHNN and SYGVQD (reference sequence). The CDR3 runs to 16 residues. The CDR3, as DNA: TGCGCCAGCAGTAAGGGGAGAGACAGGGGTCTCAATGAGCAGTTCTTC. This sequence encodes CASSKGRDRGLNEQFF.

About this clone: It may be a read error: a sequence one base away is much more abundant. The rearrangement uses TRBV6-2 or TRBV6-3 and TRBJ2-7; D perhaps matches TRBD2 (6 bases). CDR1 is MNHEY, CDR2 SVGEGT, per germline. The CDR3 is 17 residues long. Trimming pared 5 bases from V and 0 bases from J, leaving 20 bases between. The CDR3 nucleotides read TGTGCCAGCAGTCCCCCATGGGGGAGGACTCTCTCCTACGAGCAGTACTTC. Translation: CASSPPWGRTLSYEQYF.

The CDR3 reads CASSQDRQGAVETQYF. The CDR3 bases are TGTGCCAGCAGCCAAGATAGACAGGGGGCCGTGGAGACCCAGTACTTC. This chain uses TRBV3-1 (or the pseudogene TRBV3-2) with TRBJ2-5; 10 bases line up with TRBD1. V lost 0 bases and J lost 5; bases outside the gene matches: 6. Germline V gene lookup returns CDR1 LGHDT and CDR2 YNNKEL (reference sequence). The CDR3 is 16 amino acids.

The chain has TRBV2 and TRBJ2-1; no reliable D call. There are 11 residues in the CDR3. Germline V gene data show CDR1 as SNHLY and CDR2 as FYNNEI. V was pared by 7 bases and J by 4 bases, with 5 bases between. CDR3 coding DNA: TGTGCCAGCACAATATACAATGAGCAGTTCTTC. It translates to CASTIYNEQFF.

This chain's CDR3 is CASSVVSSGRLNEQFF. The CDR3 DNA follows: TGTGCCAGCAGCGTAGTCTCTAGCGGGAGGTTGAATGAGCAGTTCTTC. V and J are TRBV9 and TRBJ2-1; 11 bases are a match to TRBD2. Germline CDR1 reads SGDLS; CDR2 reads YYNGEE. This CDR3 contains 16 residues. V trimming: 0 bases; J trimming: 7 bases; junction bases outside the gene matches: 6.

The V and J genes are TRBV6-2 or TRBV6-3 and TRBJ2-7; 7 bases fit TRBD1. From germline, CDR1 is MNHEY and CDR2 SVGEGT. With V trimmed by 5 bases and J by 6 bases, 7 bases remained unmatched. The CDR3 is 13 amino acids. CDR3 protein: CASSARGPSEQYF. CDR3 DNA sequence: TGTGCCAGCAGTGCGAGGGGGCCCAGCGAGCAGTACTTC.

The chain links TRBV28 to TRBJ2-2, with 8 bases that match TRBD1. Germline V gives CDR1 MDHEN, CDR2 SYDVKM. J was trimmed by 4 bases and V by 7 bases; bases with no gene match: 8. This CDR3 spans 15 amino acids. The DNA of the CDR3 is TGTGCCAGCACTCCGGGACAGGAGACCACCGGGGAGCTGTTTTTT. Translating gives CASTPGQETTGELFF.

This clone was counted a single time. The chain has TRBV27 and TRBJ1-2, with D possibly TRBD1 on 5 matching bases. V was clipped by 4 bases and J by 0 bases, with 9 bases between them. Germline V lookup: CDR1 MNHEY, CDR2 SMNVEV (reference sequence). The CDR3 consists of 14 residues. CDR3 loop: CASSSDKTNYGYTF. The CDR3 nucleotides read TGTGCCAGCAGTTCGGACAAGACTAACTATGGCTACACCTTC.

V usage is TRBV7-2 and J usage is TRBJ2-3; the D is unclear. Germline lookup yields CDR1 SGHTA and CDR2 FQGNSA. The length of the CDR3 is 14 residues. Trimming stripped 5 bases from V and 0 bases from J, with 9 bases between. The CDR3 is CASSPTTSTDTQYF. In DNA, the CDR3 is TGTGCCAGCAGCCCGACAACTAGCACAGATACGCAGTATTTT.

The V and J genes are TRBV12-3 or TRBV12-4 and TRBJ2-1, with 7 positions matching TRBD2. CDR3 length equals 13 residues. With V trimmed by 2 bases and J by 5 bases, 0 bases remained unmatched. CDR3 sequence (DNA): TGTGCCAGCAGTTTACGGGGGGACAATGAGCAGTTCTTC. Protein sequence: CASSLRGDNEQFF.

The chain links TRBV9 to TRBJ2-7, with D perhaps matching TRBD1 (5 bases). The CDR3 length is 14 residues. Germline V gene lookup returns CDR1 SGDLS and CDR2 YYNGEE. The germline V and J ends were trimmed by 3 bases and 8 bases, with 18 bases remaining between them. CDR3 coding DNA: TGTGCCAGCAGCGCACCGGACACACCGACGAAGCAGTACTTC. Translating it yields CASSAPDTPTKQYF.

The J gene is TRBJ2-1, the V gene TRBV7-9; D remains ambiguous. The CDR3 runs 13 residues. V gave up 5 bases and J gave up 6 bases, with 11 bases separating them. The germline V gene has CDR1 SEHNR and CDR2 FQNEAQ (reference sequence). CDR3 in amino acids: CASSQIGLNEQFF. The CDR3 DNA reads TGTGCCAGCAGCCAAATAGGGCTCAATGAGCAGTTCTTC.

The chain joins TRBV3-1 (or the pseudogene TRBV3-2) to TRBJ1-3; D is unresolved. The germline V gene encodes CDR1 LGHDT and CDR2 YNNKEL (reference sequence). This CDR3 has 15 amino acids. Trimming took 4 bases from V and 0 from J, leaving 10 bases between them. The CDR3 DNA is TGTGCCAGCAGCCCCATTCCGGCCTCTGGAAACACCATATATTTT. Its protein is CASSPIPASGNTIYF.

This clone was counted a single time. V and J are TRBV5-1 and TRBJ2-7, with D perhaps TRBD2 (6 bases). Germline V gene sequence: CDR1 SGHRS, CDR2 YFSETQ. V shed 0 bases and J shed 0 bases, with 10 bases lying between them. The length of the CDR3 is 15 residues. The CDR3 coding sequence is TGCGCCAGCAGCTTGGTCGGAGGGAGCTCCTACGAGCAGTACTTC. It is translated as CASSLVGGSSYEQYF. Complete variable domain (other parts from reference TRBV5-1 and TRBJ2-7): KAGVTQTPRYLIKTRGQQVTLSCSPISGHRSVSWYQQTPGQGLQFLFEYFSETQRNKGNFPGRFSGRQFSNSRSEMNVSTLELGDSALYLCASSLVGGSSYEQYFGPGTRLTVT.

This chain joins TRBV13 and TRBJ2-5; TRBD1 aligns across 7 bases. V trimming: 5 bases; J trimming: 2 bases; junction bases outside the gene matches: 5. The germline CDR1 and CDR2 sequences are PRHDT and FYEKMQ (reference sequence). The CDR3 runs to 14 residues. The CDR3 bases are TGTGCCAGCAGCAAAACAGGGGCACAAGAGACCCAGTACTTC. This codes for CASSKTGAQETQYF.

The chain recombines TRBV7-9 with TRBJ2-3; maybe TRBD1 (6 bases). Between the trimmed V and J ends, which lost 5 bases and 2 bases, there was a span of 17 bases. The V gene's germline CDR1 is SEHNR and CDR2 FQNEAQ (reference sequence). The CDR3 has 16 amino acids. CDR3 protein: CASSPRAGVSTDTQYF. The CDR3 bases are TGTGCCAGCAGCCCCCGGGCAGGGGTTTCCACAGATACGCAGTATTTT.

V gene TRBV29-1 combines with J gene TRBJ2-2, with TRBD2 matching over 8 bases. Germline V lookup: CDR1 SQVTM, CDR2 ANQGSEA. The V gene end was trimmed by 6 bases and the J gene end by 6 bases; junction bases not matched to a gene: 6. The CDR3 is 13 amino acids. The CDR3 DNA sequence: TGCAGCGTCGGGAGGGGCTCGGCCGGGGAGCTGTTTTTT. Translated, it gives CSVGRGSAGELFF.

In DNA form, the CDR3 reads TGTGCCAGCAGGAACTTGAGGGACACTGAAGCTTTCTTT. Translated: CASRNLRDTEAFF. The V gene is TRBV7-2, the J gene TRBJ1-1; D remains unclear. This CDR3 spans 13 amino acids. V was trimmed by 6 bases and J by 3 bases, leaving 11 bases between them. Germline V CDR1 and CDR2: SGHTA, FQGNSA.

This clone was recorded a few times. The chain recombines TRBV29-1 with TRBJ2-7; 7 bases are shared with TRBD1. Germline V CDR1 and CDR2: SQVTM, ANQGSEA. The CDR3 has 13 amino acids. The J segment lost 2 bases and the V segment lost 7 bases, leaving 8 bases of the junction unmatched. The CDR3 bases are TGCAGCGCCCGGGACAGTATAACCTACGAGCAGTACTTC. Its translation is CSARDSITYEQYF.

The J gene is TRBJ2-3, the V gene TRBV4-1, with 9 bases identical to TRBD1. The V gene end was trimmed by 4 bases and the J gene end by 7 bases; junction bases not matched to a gene: 12. The CDR3 extends over 16 amino acids. CDR1 MGHRA and CDR2 YSYEKL come from the germline V gene. CDR3 protein: CASSLQRTGVGNTQYF. CDR3 DNA: TGCGCCAGCAGCCTACAACGGACAGGGGTGGGAAATACGCAGTATTTT.

The chain employs TRBV29-1 and TRBJ2-5, with TRBD1 matching over 12 bases. Trimming took 7 bases from V and 6 from J; bases not matched to a gene: 9. Germline V gene data show CDR1 as SQVTM and CDR2 as ANQGSEA. The CDR3 extends over 14 amino acids. The CDR3 loop reads CSATGQGAWKTQYF. CDR3 bases: TGCAGCGCGACGGGACAGGGGGCCTGGAAGACCCAGTACTTC.

This chain joins TRBV15 and TRBJ2-1, with 14 bases fitting TRBD2. The germline V gene has CDR1 LNHNV and CDR2 YYDKDF (reference sequence). Trimming removed 0 bases from V and 9 bases from J; junction bases left unmatched: 4. This CDR3 is built from 16 residues. CDR3 sequence (DNA): TGTGCCACCAGCAGAGAGGGGACTAGCGGGAGACCTGAGCAGTTCTTC. This translates into CATSREGTSGRPEQFF.